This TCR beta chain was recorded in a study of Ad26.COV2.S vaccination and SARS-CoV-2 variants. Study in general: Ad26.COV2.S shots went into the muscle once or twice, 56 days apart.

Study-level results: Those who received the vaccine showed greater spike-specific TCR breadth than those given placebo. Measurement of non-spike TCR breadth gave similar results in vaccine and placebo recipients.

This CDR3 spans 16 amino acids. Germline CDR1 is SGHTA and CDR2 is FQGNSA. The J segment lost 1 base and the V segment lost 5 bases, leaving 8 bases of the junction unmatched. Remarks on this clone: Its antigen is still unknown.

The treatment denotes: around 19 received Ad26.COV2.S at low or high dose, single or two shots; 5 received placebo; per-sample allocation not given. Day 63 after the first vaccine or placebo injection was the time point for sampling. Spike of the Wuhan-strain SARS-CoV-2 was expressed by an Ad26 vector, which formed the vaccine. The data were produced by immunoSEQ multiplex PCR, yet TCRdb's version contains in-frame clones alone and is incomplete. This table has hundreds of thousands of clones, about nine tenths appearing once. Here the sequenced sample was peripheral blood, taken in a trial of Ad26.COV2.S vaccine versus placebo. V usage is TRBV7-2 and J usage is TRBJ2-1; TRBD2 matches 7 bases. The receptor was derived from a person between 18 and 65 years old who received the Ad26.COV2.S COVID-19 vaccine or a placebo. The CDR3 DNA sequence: TGTGCCAGCAGCACCCGCGGTAGCGGGTCCTACAATGAGCAGTTCTTC. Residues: CASSTRGSGSYNEQFF.